The clone carrying this TCR beta chain was detected only a few times. Its antigen is as yet unknown. This CDR3 spans 11 amino acids. The V and J ends lost 6 bases and 8 bases respectively, with 8 bases between them. The germline gives CDR1 MDHEN, CDR2 SYDVKM. The PCR was carried out with 60 Vbeta primers and 13 Jbeta primers. The protocol was immunoSEQ multiplex PCR, while the TCRdb copy is restricted to in-frame clones and leaves out a portion. The sample carries hundreds of thousands of clones, roughly 70% recorded once. The data were taken from a study of cytomegalovirus exposure and HLA in healthy donors. Study-wide results and caveats: The study dropped some indistinguishable V segments, TRBV6-2 and TRBV6-3 among them. HLA alleles were associated with around 17,000 TCR beta sequences in a later analysis at 0.05 false discovery rate. By a later analysis, the bulk of CMV-associated TCR beta chains appeared HLA-restricted.

This clonotype originated in a female donor in good health and CMV-seronegative. Material: PBMCs. This chain connects TRBV28 to TRBJ2-1, with D uncertain. The chain's CDR3 is CASRLLDEQFF. CDR3 nucleotide sequence: TGTGCCAGCAGACTCCTCGATGAGCAGTTCTTC.